This T cell receptor (beta chain) derives from a study of cytomegalovirus exposure and HLA in healthy donors. Primers for the PCR totalled 60 Vbeta and 13 Jbeta. The data were produced by immunoSEQ multiplex PCR, yet TCRdb's version contains in-frame clones alone and is incomplete. The repertoire includes tens of thousands of clones, roughly 75% of them detected once, and less than 9.5% sits in the top ten. This CDR3 is built from 14 residues. V dropped 1 base and J dropped 0 bases, with 6 bases sitting between them. CDR1 and CDR2 from the germline V gene are SEHNR and FQNEAQ (reference sequence). Findings and limits, study-wide: Presence/absence comparisons presumed near-even sequencing depth among donors.

This clone occurred a few times. Its antigen is unknown. The source of this sequence is a man aged 25-40 years in good health and CMV-seronegative. The rearrangement links TRBV7-9 to TRBJ2-5; D gene unclear. Sequenced input: PBMCs. The CDR3 protein is CASSLGRYQETQYF. In DNA, the CDR3 is TGTGCCAGCAGCTTAGGCAGGTACCAAGAGACCCAGTACTTC.